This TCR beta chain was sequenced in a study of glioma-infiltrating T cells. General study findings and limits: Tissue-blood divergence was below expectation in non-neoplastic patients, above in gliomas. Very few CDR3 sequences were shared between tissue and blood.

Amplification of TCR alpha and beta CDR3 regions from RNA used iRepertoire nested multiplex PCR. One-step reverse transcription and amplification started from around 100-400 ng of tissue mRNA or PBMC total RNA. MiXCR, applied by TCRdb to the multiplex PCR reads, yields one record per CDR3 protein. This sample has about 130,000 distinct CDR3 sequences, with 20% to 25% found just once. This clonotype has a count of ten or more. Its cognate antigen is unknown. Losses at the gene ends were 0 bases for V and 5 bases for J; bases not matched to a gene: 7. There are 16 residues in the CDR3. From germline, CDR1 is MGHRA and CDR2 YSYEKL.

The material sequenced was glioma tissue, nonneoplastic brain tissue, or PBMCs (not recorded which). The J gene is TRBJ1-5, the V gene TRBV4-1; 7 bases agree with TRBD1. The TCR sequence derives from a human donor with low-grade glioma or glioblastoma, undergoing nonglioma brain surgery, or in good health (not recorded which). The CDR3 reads CASSQDADREYQPQHF. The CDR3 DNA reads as TGCGCCAGCAGCCAAGATGCTGACAGGGAGTATCAGCCCCAGCATTTT.